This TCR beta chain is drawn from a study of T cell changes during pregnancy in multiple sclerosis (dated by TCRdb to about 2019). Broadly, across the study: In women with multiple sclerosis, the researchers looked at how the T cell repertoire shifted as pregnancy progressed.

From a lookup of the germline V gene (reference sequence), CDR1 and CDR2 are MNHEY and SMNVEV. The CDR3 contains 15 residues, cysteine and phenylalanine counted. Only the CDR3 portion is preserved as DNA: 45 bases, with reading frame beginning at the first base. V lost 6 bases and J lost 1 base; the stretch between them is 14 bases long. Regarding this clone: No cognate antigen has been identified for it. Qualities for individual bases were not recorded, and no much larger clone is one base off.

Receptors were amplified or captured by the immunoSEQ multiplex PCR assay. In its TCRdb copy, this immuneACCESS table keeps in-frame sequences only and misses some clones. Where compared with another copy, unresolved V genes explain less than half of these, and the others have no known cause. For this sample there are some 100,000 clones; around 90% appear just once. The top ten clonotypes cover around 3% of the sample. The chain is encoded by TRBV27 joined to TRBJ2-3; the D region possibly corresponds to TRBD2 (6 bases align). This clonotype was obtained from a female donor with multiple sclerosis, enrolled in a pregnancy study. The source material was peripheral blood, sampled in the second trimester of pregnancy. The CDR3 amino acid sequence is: CASSTFSGRTDTQYF. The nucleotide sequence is TGTGCCAGCAGCACTTTTAGCGGCCGCACAGATACGCAGTATTTT.